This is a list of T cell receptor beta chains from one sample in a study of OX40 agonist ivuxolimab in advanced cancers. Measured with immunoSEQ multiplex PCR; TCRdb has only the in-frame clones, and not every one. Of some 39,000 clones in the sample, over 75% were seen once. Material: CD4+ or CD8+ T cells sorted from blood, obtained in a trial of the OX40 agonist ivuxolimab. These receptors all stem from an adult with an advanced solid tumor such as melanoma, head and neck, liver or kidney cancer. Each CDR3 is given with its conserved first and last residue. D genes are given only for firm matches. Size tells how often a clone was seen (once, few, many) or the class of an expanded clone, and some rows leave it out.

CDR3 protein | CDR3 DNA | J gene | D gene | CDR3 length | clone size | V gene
CASSLEGTSGGYTF | TGTGCCAGCAGCTTGGAGGGGACAAGCGGTGGCTACACCTTC | TRBJ1-2 | - | 14 | - | TRBV5-4
CASSPLAALFTDTQYF | TGTGCCAGCAGCCCTCTAGCAGCCCTCTTCACAGATACGCAGTATTTT | TRBJ2-3 | - | 16 | - | TRBV14
CASSPNAGVNTEAFF | TGTGCCAGCTCACCGAACGCGGGTGTGAACACTGAAGCTTTCTTT | TRBJ1-1 | - | 15 | - | TRBV18
CASSLSSAEQFF | TGTGCCAGCAGCCTCTCTAGCGCTGAGCAGTTCTTC | TRBJ2-1 | - | 12 | once | TRBV11-3
CASSFISGSEAFF | TGTGCCAGCAGCTTCATTTCCGGGAGTGAAGCTTTCTTT | TRBJ1-1 | - | 13 | - | TRBV5-5
CASRLQPAKNIQYF | TGTGCCAGCAGGCTACAGCCGGCCAAAAACATTCAGTACTTC | TRBJ2-4 | - | 14 | - | TRBV6-6
CASRQTREEKLFF | TGTGCCAGCAGGCAGACAAGGGAGGAAAAACTGTTTTTT | TRBJ1-4 | - | 13 | - | TRBV5-5
CASSLTHSRYNEQFF | TGCGCCAGCAGCTTGACTCACTCTCGATACAATGAGCAGTTCTTC | TRBJ2-1 | - | 15 | - | TRBV5-1
CASRQAKMTSTDTQYF | TGTGCCAGCAGACAAGCGAAGATGACTAGCACAGATACGCAGTATTTT | TRBJ2-3 | - | 16 | - | TRBV5-4
CASSPRGGSLQETQYF | TGTGCCAGCAGTCCGCGGGGGGGGAGCCTACAAGAGACCCAGTACTTC | TRBJ2-5 | TRBD2 | 16 | - | TRBV27
CASSQDSGVGQVTGANVLTF | TGCGCCAGCAGCCAAGATAGCGGCGTGGGTCAGGTAACTGGGGCCAACGTCCTGACTTTC | TRBJ2-6 | - | 20 | few | TRBV4-3
CASSKEGGQGPYEQYF | TGTGCCAGCAGCAAAGAGGGGGGACAGGGCCCCTACGAGCAGTACTTC | TRBJ2-7 | - | 16 | - | TRBV21-1
CASSVGGGTGGSYEQYF | TGTGCCAGCAGCGTGGGAGGGGGGACAGGGGGCTCCTACGAGCAGTACTTC | TRBJ2-7 | TRBD1 | 17 | - | TRBV5-4
CASSYEGHSGNTIYF | TGTGCCAGCAGTTACGAGGGCCACTCTGGAAACACCATATATTTT | TRBJ1-3 | - | 15 | - | TRBV6-8
CAWSDNSGSYNEQFF | TGTGCCTGGAGTGATAATAGCGGGTCCTACAATGAGCAGTTCTTC | TRBJ2-1 | TRBD2 | 15 | few | TRBV30
CAIRPTGDHTGELFF | TGTGCCATCAGACCGACAGGGGACCACACCGGGGAGCTGTTTTTT | TRBJ2-2 | TRBD1 | 15 | - | TRBV10-3
CAISGSGTDTQYF | TGTGCCATCAGTGGAAGCGGCACAGATACGCAGTATTTT | TRBJ2-3 | - | 13 | - | TRBV10-3
CASSLKSSSSAGESYEQCF | TGCGCCAGCAGCCTCAAATCCTCCTCGTCCGCGGGAGAGAGCTACGAGCAGTGCTTC | TRBJ2-7 | TRBD2 | 19 | - | TRBV4-3
CASSYSGRGGDNEQFF | TGTGCCAGCAGTTACTCTGGACGAGGGGGAGACAATGAGCAGTTCTTC | TRBJ2-1 | - | 16 | - | TRBV6-5
CASSQDWGGETQYF | TGTGCCAGCAGCCAAGACTGGGGAGGAGAGACCCAGTACTTC | TRBJ2-5 | - | 14 | - | TRBV14
CASSIGGQQFF | TGTGCCAGCAGTATAGGAGGTCAGCAGTTCTTC | TRBJ2-1 | - | 11 | - | TRBV7-2
CASSEEGQGNTEAFF | TGTGCCAGCAGTGAAGAGGGACAGGGGAACACTGAAGCTTTCTTT | TRBJ1-1 | TRBD1 | 15 | - | TRBV2
CASSGTSGSEETQYF | TGTGCCAGTTCCGGGACTAGCGGGAGCGAAGAGACCCAGTACTTC | TRBJ2-5 | TRBD2 | 15 | - | TRBV19
CASSQDYLRDYGYTF | TGCGCCAGCAGCCAAGATTACTTACGAGACTATGGCTACACCTTC | TRBJ1-2 | - | 15 | - | TRBV4-3
CASSPSSGPQGPQHF | TGTGCCAGCTCACCTTCGTCGGGTCCTCAAGGGCCCCAGCATTTT | TRBJ1-5 | - | 15 | - | TRBV18
CASSSATAYQTGANVLTF | TGTGCCAGCAGCTCCGCAACAGCTTACCAAACTGGGGCCAACGTCCTGACTTTC | TRBJ2-6 | - | 18 | - | TRBV5-4
CASSRDRLQNTEAFF | TGTGCCAGCAGTCGTGACAGGCTACAGAACACTGAAGCTTTCTTT | TRBJ1-1 | - | 15 | - | TRBV2
CAWSSDRGPYNEQFF | TGTGCCTGGAGTAGCGACAGGGGGCCCTACAATGAGCAGTTCTTC | TRBJ2-1 | TRBD1 | 15 | - | TRBV30
CASSHRGKETQYF | TGCGCCAGCAGTCACAGGGGCAAAGAGACCCAGTACTTC | TRBJ2-5 | TRBD1 | 13 | - | TRBV5-1
CASSLPTGREQFF | TGTGCCAGCAGTTTACCTACAGGGAGGGAGCAGTTCTTC | TRBJ2-1 | - | 13 | - | TRBV27
CASSDSGATGELFF | TGCGCCAGCAGTGACTCGGGGGCGACCGGGGAGCTGTTTTTT | TRBJ2-2 | - | 14 | few | TRBV10-1
CASQIPVAEGPSYNEQFF | TGTGCCAGCCAAATCCCCGTAGCGGAGGGACCCTCCTACAATGAGCAGTTCTTC | TRBJ2-1 | - | 18 | - | TRBV7-9
CASSPGQFYGYTF | TGTGCCAGCAGCCCCGGGCAGTTCTATGGCTACACCTTC | TRBJ1-2 | - | 13 | once | TRBV14
CASSSTGRTEAFF | TGTGCCAGTAGTTCCACAGGGAGAACTGAAGCTTTCTTT | TRBJ1-1 | - | 13 | - | TRBV19
CASSLGDTGGRNEKLFF | TGTGCCAGCAGCTTGGGGGACACTGGGGGGCGTAATGAAAAACTGTTTTTT | TRBJ1-4 | - | 17 | - | TRBV5-5
CASRATPLVGGYTF | TGTGCCAGCAGGGCTACGCCATTAGTCGGTGGCTACACCTTC | TRBJ1-2 | - | 14 | - | TRBV7-2
CASSLGGTGRTDTQYF | TGTGCCAGCAGCTTAGGAGGGACAGGGCGCACAGATACGCAGTATTTT | TRBJ2-3 | TRBD1 | 16 | once | TRBV7-6
CASRLDYNEQFF | TGTGCCAGCCGCTTGGATTACAATGAGCAGTTCTTC | TRBJ2-1 | - | 12 | - | TRBV2
CASSLMAGAEHGYTF | TGCGCCAGCAGCTTGATGGCGGGGGCAGAGCATGGCTACACCTTC | TRBJ1-2 | - | 15 | - | TRBV5-1
CASSHRPLRENTEAFF | TGCGCCAGCAGCCACCGACCCCTTCGGGAGAACACTGAAGCTTTCTTT | TRBJ1-1 | - | 16 | - | TRBV4-1
CASSQDGDVGYTF | TGTGCCAGCAGCCAAGATGGGGACGTCGGCTACACCTTC | TRBJ1-2 | - | 13 | - | TRBV14
CASSTRDRGDGYTF | TGTGCCAGTAGTACCCGGGACAGAGGGGATGGCTACACCTTC | TRBJ1-2 | TRBD1 | 14 | medium-sized | TRBV19
CASSGDRVLTDTQYF | TGTGCCAGCAGCGGCGACAGGGTCCTCACAGATACGCAGTATTTT | TRBJ2-3 | TRBD1 | 15 | - | TRBV5-4
CASSFTPGTEAFF | TGTGCCAGCAGCTTCACCCCAGGGACTGAAGCTTTCTTT | TRBJ1-1 | - | 13 | - | TRBV14
CAWSVRRGRGETQYF | TGTGCCTGGAGTGTACGGAGGGGGCGCGGGGAGACCCAGTACTTC | TRBJ2-5 | - | 15 | - | TRBV30
CASTTGQGLRNQPQHF | TGTGCCAGTACTACAGGACAGGGTCTGCGCAATCAGCCCCAGCATTTT | TRBJ1-5 | TRBD1 | 16 | - | TRBV19
CASSVAGGYGYTF | TGTGCCAGCAGTGTAGCCGGGGGCTATGGCTACACCTTC | TRBJ1-2 | - | 13 | few | TRBV27
CASSPANGELFF | TGTGCCAGCAGTCCGGCGAACGGGGAGCTGTTTTTT | TRBJ2-2 | - | 12 | few | TRBV13
CASRLDPGTPLGTQYF | TGTGCAAGTCGCTTAGATCCCGGGACTCCCCTCGGGACCCAGTACTTC | TRBJ2-5 | - | 16 | - | TRBV12-2
CASSLLAGGAGEFF | TGTGCCAGTAGTTTGCTAGCGGGAGGAGCCGGGGAGTTCTTC | TRBJ2-1 | TRBD2 | 14 | - | TRBV19
CASSPRLAGGGETQYF | TGTGCCAGCAGCCCACGACTAGCGGGAGGGGGAGAGACCCAGTACTTC | TRBJ2-5 | TRBD2 | 16 | once | TRBV7-9
CASVRGLAGEWQFF | TGTGCCAGCGTTCGCGGGCTAGCGGGAGAGTGGCAGTTCTTC | TRBJ2-1 | TRBD2 | 14 | - | TRBV6-1
CASRLQGAGGYGYTF | TGTGCCAGCAGGTTACAGGGGGCGGGAGGCTATGGCTACACCTTC | TRBJ1-2 | TRBD1 | 15 | - | TRBV6-5
CASSFAGLGNTEAFF | TGTGCCAGCAGCTTCGCAGGGTTGGGGAACACTGAAGCTTTCTTT | TRBJ1-1 | - | 15 | - | TRBV7-2
CASSVDLFSGSNTDTQYF | TGTGCCAGCAGCGTAGATTTATTTAGCGGGAGTAATACAGATACGCAGTATTTT | TRBJ2-3 | TRBD2 | 18 | - | TRBV9
CASSLSRGSTDTQYF | TGTGCCAGCAGCCTAAGTCGCGGGAGCACAGATACGCAGTATTTT | TRBJ2-3 | - | 15 | few | TRBV11-3